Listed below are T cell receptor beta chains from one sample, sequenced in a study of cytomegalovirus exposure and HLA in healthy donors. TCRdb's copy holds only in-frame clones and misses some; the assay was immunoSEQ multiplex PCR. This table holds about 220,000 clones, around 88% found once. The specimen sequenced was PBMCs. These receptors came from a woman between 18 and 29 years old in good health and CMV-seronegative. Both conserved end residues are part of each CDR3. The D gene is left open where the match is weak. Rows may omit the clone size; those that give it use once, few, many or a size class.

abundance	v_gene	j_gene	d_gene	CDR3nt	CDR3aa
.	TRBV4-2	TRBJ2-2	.	TGTGCCAGCAGCCAAGAGGATAGCTCCCCCGGGGAGCTGTTTTTT	CASSQEDSSPGELFF
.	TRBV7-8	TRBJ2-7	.	TGTGCCAGCAGCCCCAGGACAAGGGCCTACGAGCAGTACTTC	CASSPRTRAYEQYF
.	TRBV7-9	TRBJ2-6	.	TGTGCCAGCAGCCCAATCACTGGGGCCAACGTCCTGACTTTC	CASSPITGANVLTF
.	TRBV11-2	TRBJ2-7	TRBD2	TGTGCCAGCAGCCGGGCGGGAGTAAATGACGAGCAGTACTTC	CASSRAGVNDEQYF
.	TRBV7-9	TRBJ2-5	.	TGTGCCAGCAGCTCAGGAGAGACCCAGTACTTC	CASSSGETQYF
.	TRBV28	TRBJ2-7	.	TGTGCCAGCAGTACTCGGGATTTTACCTACGAGCAGTACTTC	CASSTRDFTYEQYF
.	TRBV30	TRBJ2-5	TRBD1	TGTGCCTGGAAGCTTACAGGGGCCGTGACCCAGTACTTC	CAWKLTGAVTQYF
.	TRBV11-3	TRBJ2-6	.	TGTGCCAGCAGCTTACTTGGGGCCAACGTCCTGACTTTC	CASSLLGANVLTF
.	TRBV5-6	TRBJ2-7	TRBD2	TGTGCCAGCAGCTTGGCGACGACTAGCGGGACTTACGAGCAGTACTTC	CASSLATTSGTYEQYF
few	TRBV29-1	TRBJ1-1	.	TGCAGCGTTGTGGCGGGAGAAGCTTTCTTT	CSVVAGEAFF
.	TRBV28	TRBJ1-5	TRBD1	TGTGCCAGCCGACAGGGGATCGTGGGCAATCAGCCCCAGCATTTT	CASRQGIVGNQPQHF
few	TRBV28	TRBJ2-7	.	TGTGCCAGCAGTTTGACTGCTCCGGAGTACGAGCAGTACTTC	CASSLTAPEYEQYF
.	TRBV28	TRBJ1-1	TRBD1	TGTGCCAGCAGTCCACACCTACAGGGGACTGAAGCTTTCTTT	CASSPHLQGTEAFF
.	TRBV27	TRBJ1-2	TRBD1	TGTGCCAGCAGTTATCTACCAGGGGGTGATGGCTACACCTTC	CASSYLPGGDGYTF
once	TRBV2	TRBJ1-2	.	TGTGCCAGCCCTAGAATAACTATGGGCTATGGCTACACCTTC	CASPRITMGYGYTF
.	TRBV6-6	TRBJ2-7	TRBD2	TGTGCCAGCAGTTCCATAGCGGGAGGCTACGAGCAGTACTTC	CASSSIAGGYEQYF
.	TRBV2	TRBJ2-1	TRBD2	TGTGCCAGCAGTGCCGCTCGGGCTAGCGGGAGTCTATCCTACAATGAGCAGTTCTTC	CASSAARASGSLSYNEQFF
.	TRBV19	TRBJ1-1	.	TGTGCCAGTAGTACAAGTTACATGAACACTGAAGCTTTCTTT	CASSTSYMNTEAFF
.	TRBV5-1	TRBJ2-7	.	TGCGCCAGCAGCACTGATTCTACCTACGAGCAGTACTTC	CASSTDSTYEQYF
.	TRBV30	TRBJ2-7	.	TGTGCCTGGAGCCTCAGGGGCTCCTACGAGCAGTACTTC	CAWSLRGSYEQYF